A selection of T cell receptor beta chains follows, all from one sample in a study of type 1 regulatory T cells. Each CDR3 protein gets one entry after TCRdb re-called the reads with MiXCR. The sample lists 90,000 to 100,000 distinct CDR3 sequences, roughly a third seen once, with about 2% in the top ten. The sequenced sample was CD4+ T cells, either the whole sample or a sorted fraction (not recorded which). The receptors were sampled from a human donor in good health. Each CDR3 is given with its conserved first and last residue. D genes are given only for firm matches. Not all rows give a size; the values are once, few, many and, for expanded clones, a class.

DNA | CDR3 | V | D | J | size
TGTGCCAGTAATCAGGGGAACGAAAAACTGTTTTTT | CASNQGNEKLFF | TRBV19 | NA | TRBJ1-4 | NA
TGTGCCATCGCGGGTTCAGAAATAGCCGGGGAGCTGTTTTTT | CAIAGSEIAGELFF | TRBV10-3 | NA | TRBJ2-2 | NA
TGTGCCTGGAGCCGCGGAAAAGAGACCCAGTACTTC | CAWSRGKETQYF | TRBV30 | NA | TRBJ2-5 | few
TGTGCCAGCTTACCACCCACAGGGGGTAGCTACTACAATGAGCAGTTCTTC | CASLPPTGGSYYNEQFF | TRBV12-3/TRBV12-4 | TRBD1 | TRBJ2-1 | few
TGCAGTGCTAGTATTCCAGGGTCCGGTGGAAACACCATATATTTT | CSASIPGSGGNTIYF | TRBV20-1 | NA | TRBJ1-3 | few
TGCAGCGTTGGGCAGGGGGTCACCGGGGAGCTGTTTTTT | CSVGQGVTGELFF | TRBV29-1 | TRBD1 | TRBJ2-2 | few
TGTGCCAGCAGTGACAGCGGGATCTACGAGCAGTACTTC | CASSDSGIYEQYF | TRBV28 | TRBD2 | TRBJ2-7 | NA
TGTGCCAGCAGTGAAGGGACTAGCGGCTCCTACGAGCAGTACTTC | CASSEGTSGSYEQYF | TRBV6-1 | TRBD2 | TRBJ2-7 | NA
TGTGCCAGCAGCTTAGACGACCATGGCTACACCTTC | CASSLDDHGYTF | TRBV7-9 | NA | TRBJ1-2 | few
TGTGCCAGCAGGCCGGGACAGTCTCTCGTCTACACCTTC | CASRPGQSLVYTF | TRBV25-1 | TRBD1 | TRBJ1-2 | few
TGTGCCAGTAGTCGACAGGGGCGGCAAAAGAACACTGAAGCTTTCTTT | CASSRQGRQKNTEAFF | TRBV19 | TRBD1 | TRBJ1-1 | few
TGCGCCAGCAGCCCGACTAGCGGGAGCTCCTACAATGAGCAGTTCTTC | CASSPTSGSSYNEQFF | TRBV5-1 | TRBD2 | TRBJ2-1 | NA
TGTGCCAGTAGTAGGAACCGATCGGATGGGCAGCCTCCCTACGAGCAGTACTTC | CASSRNRSDGQPPYEQYF | TRBV19 | NA | TRBJ2-7 | few
TGTGCCAGCAGCGTGGATCTGTCGGGGGGCCTACAAGAGACCCAGTACTTC | CASSVDLSGGLQETQYF | TRBV9 | NA | TRBJ2-5 | NA
TGTGCCAGCACCATAACAGGGGGTACCACTGAAGCTTTCTTT | CASTITGGTTEAFF | TRBV6-5 | TRBD1 | TRBJ1-1 | NA
TGTGCCAGCACCATGCCTCCCGCGACTTCTGCCTACGAGCAGTACTTC | CASTMPPATSAYEQYF | TRBV7-2 | NA | TRBJ2-7 | NA
TGTGCCAGCAGTTCCGAGGGCCTCGGAAACACCATATATTTT | CASSSEGLGNTIYF | TRBV12-3/TRBV12-4 | NA | TRBJ1-3 | NA
TGTGCCAGCACCCCGGGACTAGCGGGACCATACGAGCAGTACTTC | CASTPGLAGPYEQYF | TRBV12-3/TRBV12-4 | TRBD2 | TRBJ2-7 | NA
TGTGCCAGCTCACCAGGGCTAGGGACCGGACACACCGGGGAGCTGCTTTTT | CASSPGLGTGHTGELLF | TRBV18 | NA | TRBJ2-2 | NA
TGTGCCAGCAGTGCCTTTCCCTCCTGGACAGGATCAAACACTGAAGCTTTCTTT | CASSAFPSWTGSNTEAFF | TRBV28 | TRBD1 | TRBJ1-1 | NA
TGTGCCATCAGCCTACTGGAAACTAGTCTGGGTGAGCAGTTCTTC | CAISLLETSLGEQFF | TRBV10-3 | NA | TRBJ2-1 | NA
TGCGCCAGCAGCCAAGAGGGGGTTAGGGGTTCCTACAATGAGCAGTTCTTC | CASSQEGVRGSYNEQFF | TRBV4-1 | NA | TRBJ2-1 | few
TGCAGTGCTAGACTAGCGGGGGCCTACGAGCAGCACTTC | CSARLAGAYEQHF | TRBV20-1 | TRBD2 | TRBJ2-7 | once
TGTGCCAGCAGCTTGGCGTCAGGGAGGACAGATACGCAGTATTTT | CASSLASGRTDTQYF | TRBV5-5 | NA | TRBJ2-3 | few
TGTGCCAGCTCCACCCGGGCGGGAGCGAACAATGAGCAGTTCTTC | CASSTRAGANNEQFF | TRBV6-1 | TRBD2 | TRBJ2-1 | NA
TGTGCCAGCAGTCCCAGGGGGTCGACCTACGAGCAGTACTTC | CASSPRGSTYEQYF | TRBV12-3/TRBV12-4 | TRBD1 | TRBJ2-7 | NA
TGTGCCAGCTCACCGGCCGGTAATAATTCACCCCTCCACTTT | CASSPAGNNSPLHF | TRBV18 | NA | TRBJ1-6 | few
TGCAGTGCTACTGGTAGCGGGAACATTGGGGCCGGGGAGCTGTTTTTT | CSATGSGNIGAGELFF | TRBV20-1 | TRBD2 | TRBJ2-2 | few
TGTGCCAGCAGTCCCGGGACTAGCGGGACTTCGGGAGAGACCCAGTACTTC | CASSPGTSGTSGETQYF | TRBV27 | TRBD2 | TRBJ2-5 | few
TGTGCCAGCAGCCCATCTAGCGGGAGGAGCCAAGAGACCCAGTACTTC | CASSPSSGRSQETQYF | TRBV7-8 | TRBD2 | TRBJ2-5 | NA
TGCAGTGCTAGAGTACCAGGCGAGACCCAGTACTTC | CSARVPGETQYF | TRBV20-1 | NA | TRBJ2-5 | medium-sized
TGTGCCAGCAGTTTAGACAAGCTAGCGGGAGTGGGCAATGAGCAGTTCTTC | CASSLDKLAGVGNEQFF | TRBV12-3/TRBV12-4 | TRBD2 | TRBJ2-1 | NA
TGTGCCAGCAGCGCTTTGGACTCTGGGGCCAACGTCCTGACTTTC | CASSALDSGANVLTF | TRBV9 | NA | TRBJ2-6 | NA
TGTGCCAGCAGCTTGGCCAGGACTGCCTACAATGAGCAGTTCTTC | CASSLARTAYNEQFF | TRBV5-5 | NA | TRBJ2-1 | NA
TGCGCCAGCAGCTTGGAAGGGCACCCCGGGGCCAACGTCCTGACTTTC | CASSLEGHPGANVLTF | TRBV5-1 | NA | TRBJ2-6 | NA
TGCAGCGTTGAGCGAGGGTCCTACGAGCAGTACTTC | CSVERGSYEQYF | TRBV29-1 | NA | TRBJ2-7 | NA
TGTGCCAGCAGCTTGGAGACGGGCGCCGGCGAGCAGTACTTC | CASSLETGAGEQYF | TRBV5-4 | NA | TRBJ2-7 | NA
TGTGCCAGCAGCGTACAAGGCACAGATACGCAGTATTTT | CASSVQGTDTQYF | TRBV9 | NA | TRBJ2-3 | few
TGTGTCAGCCAGCGGGGGGGCTCCTATAATTCACCCCTCCACTTT | CVSQRGGSYNSPLHF | TRBV7-9 | NA | TRBJ1-6 | NA
TGTGCCAGCAGCCTGGGACTAGCGGCCGGGACCCAGTACTTC | CASSLGLAAGTQYF | TRBV7-2 | TRBD2 | TRBJ2-5 | few
TGCAGTGCCCCGACTAGCGGGAGGACTTTAGATACGCAGTATTTT | CSAPTSGRTLDTQYF | TRBV20-1 | TRBD2 | TRBJ2-3 | NA
TGTGCCAGCAGCCAACGGGACAGGGCATCCGAGCAGTACTTC | CASSQRDRASEQYF | TRBV3-1 | TRBD1 | TRBJ2-7 | few
TGTGCCAGCACCCCCTTGGTAGCGGGAGGGCTCACCGGGGAGCTGTTTTTT | CASTPLVAGGLTGELFF | TRBV7-8 | TRBD2 | TRBJ2-2 | NA
TGTGCCAGCAGCCCAGGGCTCCCACAACGGGCTACATCTGGGGCCAACGTCCTGACTTTC | CASSPGLPQRATSGANVLTF | TRBV9 | NA | TRBJ2-6 | NA
TGTGCCAGCAGTCGCAGGGGGCGTATGGGAGGAAACACCATATATTTT | CASSRRGRMGGNTIYF | TRBV12-3/TRBV12-4 | TRBD1 | TRBJ1-3 | NA
TGTGCCAGCAGTTACAGCGACAGGGGGCTGGTCGGGGAGCTGTTTTTT | CASSYSDRGLVGELFF | TRBV6-5 | TRBD1 | TRBJ2-2 | NA
TGTGCCAGCTCAACTTCGAGAGGAGAGACCCGGTACTTC | CASSTSRGETRYF | TRBV19 | NA | TRBJ2-5 | NA
TGTGCCAGCAGCCCCCTTTTAAGCAATGAGCAGTTCTTC | CASSPLLSNEQFF | TRBV11-2 | NA | TRBJ2-1 | NA
TGCAGTGCTAGAGGACTGGGAGAGGATGAAAAACTGTTTTTT | CSARGLGEDEKLFF | TRBV20-1 | NA | TRBJ1-4 | few
TGTGCCAGTAGTATAAGCCCAACAGGGATAAACAATGAGCAGTTCTTC | CASSISPTGINNEQFF | TRBV19 | NA | TRBJ2-1 | NA
TGTGCCAGCAGTTCGCATTCGACAGGGTCAGGCTATGGCTACACCTTC | CASSSHSTGSGYGYTF | TRBV28 | TRBD1 | TRBJ1-2 | NA
TGCGCCAGCAGACCCCCCGGGACAGGGAATGAAAAACTGTTTTTT | CASRPPGTGNEKLFF | TRBV4-1 | TRBD1 | TRBJ1-4 | NA
TGTGCCAGCAGCCCCCCGGACGGGAGCACAGATACGCAGTATTTT | CASSPPDGSTDTQYF | TRBV14 | NA | TRBJ2-3 | NA
TGTGCCAGCAGCTTGTTTCAAGGGCAGGGGGCGAATGAGCAGTTCTTC | CASSLFQGQGANEQFF | TRBV5-5 | TRBD1 | TRBJ2-1 | NA